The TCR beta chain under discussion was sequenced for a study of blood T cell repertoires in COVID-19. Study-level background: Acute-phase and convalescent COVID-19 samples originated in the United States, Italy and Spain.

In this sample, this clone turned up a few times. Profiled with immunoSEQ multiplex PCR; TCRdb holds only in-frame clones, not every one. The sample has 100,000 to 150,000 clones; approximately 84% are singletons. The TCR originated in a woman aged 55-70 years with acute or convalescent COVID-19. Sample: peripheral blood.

The CDR3 loop reads CASRDSHNQPQHF. The DNA of the CDR3 is TGTGCCAGTAGGGACAGCCACAATCAGCCCCAGCATTTT. The chain recombines TRBV19 with TRBJ1-5, with a tentative D call TRBD1 (6 bases). This CDR3 contains 13 residues. Germline V gene sequence: CDR1 LNHDA, CDR2 SQIVND (reference sequence). V lost 6 bases, J lost 3 bases, and 9 bases lay in between.